The rows below give T cell receptor beta chains drawn from one sample of a study of cytomegalovirus exposure and HLA in healthy donors. Sequencing used immunoSEQ multiplex PCR; TCRdb keeps in-frame clones, though not all of them. Among 250,000 to 350,000 clones listed, roughly 87% were seen once. Input material: PBMCs. The receptor source for this set is a woman aged 25 to 39 in good health and CMV-seropositive. The CDR3 runs from the conserved cysteine through the conserved F or W. The D gene is left open where the match is weak. Expanded clones get a size class; other rows say once, few or many, or leave the size out.

D: .
V: TRBV7-8
size: .
J: TRBJ2-3
CDR3: CASSGGTALPTDTQYF
DNA: TGTGCCAGCAGCGGGGGGACTGCTCTACCCACAGATACGCAGTATTTT

D: .
V: TRBV9
size: .
J: TRBJ2-2
CDR3: CASSVAGDSRTGELFF
DNA: TGTGCCAGCAGCGTAGCGGGGGACTCGAGAACCGGGGAGCTGTTTTTT

D: .
V: TRBV28
size: .
J: TRBJ2-7
CDR3: CASSSPDRSYEQYF
DNA: TGTGCCAGCAGTTCCCCCGACAGGTCCTACGAGCAGTACTTC

D: TRBD2
V: TRBV27
size: few
J: TRBJ2-3
CDR3: CASRRKGTSATDTQYF
DNA: TGTGCCAGCAGACGGAAAGGGACTAGCGCGACAGATACGCAGTATTTT

D: .
V: TRBV6-7
size: .
J: TRBJ1-4
CDR3: CASRRRQATNEKLFF
DNA: TGTGCCAGCAGACGCCGACAGGCAACTAATGAAAAACTGTTTTTT

D: .
V: TRBV19
size: .
J: TRBJ1-1
CDR3: CASRDGWNTEAFF
DNA: TGTGCCAGTAGGGACGGTTGGAACACTGAAGCTTTCTTT

D: .
V: TRBV5-6
size: .
J: TRBJ2-4
CDR3: CASSFLVQAGTIQYF
DNA: TGTGCCAGCAGCTTTTTGGTTCAGGCAGGGACCATTCAGTACTTC

D: .
V: TRBV4-3
size: .
J: TRBJ2-7
CDR3: CASSQDRAMNVYEQYF
DNA: TGCGCCAGCAGCCAAGATAGGGCAATGAACGTTTACGAGCAGTACTTC

D: TRBD1
V: TRBV9
size: .
J: TRBJ1-2
CDR3: CASSPRQGLDYGYTF
DNA: TGTGCCAGCAGTCCGAGACAGGGGTTGGACTATGGCTACACCTTC

D: TRBD2
V: TRBV10-3
size: few
J: TRBJ2-7
CDR3: CAISPGLAQYEQYF
DNA: TGTGCCATCAGCCCGGGACTAGCACAGTACGAGCAGTACTTC

D: TRBD1
V: TRBV6-1
size: few
J: TRBJ1-5
CDR3: CASSGGQGQQPQHF
DNA: TGTGCCAGCAGTGGGGGACAGGGACAGCAGCCCCAGCATTTT

D: .
V: TRBV9
size: .
J: TRBJ2-1
CDR3: CASSVLWDNNEQFF
DNA: TGTGCCAGCAGCGTATTGTGGGACAACAATGAGCAGTTCTTC

D: .
V: TRBV7-3
size: .
J: TRBJ2-1
CDR3: CASSPFLRVFAYNEQFF
DNA: TGTGCCAGCAGCCCCTTCCTTCGGGTCTTCGCCTACAATGAGCAGTTCTTC

D: .
V: TRBV6-5
size: .
J: TRBJ2-7
CDR3: CASTRGSSYEQYF
DNA: TGTGCCAGCACCAGGGGCAGCTCCTACGAGCAGTACTTC

D: .
V: TRBV27
size: .
J: TRBJ1-6
CDR3: CASSRKQGFRNSPLHF
DNA: TGTGCCAGCAGTCGGAAACAGGGTTTTCGGAATTCACCCCTCCACTTT

D: TRBD2
V: TRBV6-6
size: .
J: TRBJ2-5
CDR3: CASSWTSLEETQYF
DNA: TGTGCCAGCAGTTGGACTAGCCTTGAAGAGACCCAGTACTTC

D: .
V: TRBV4-1
size: once
J: TRBJ2-7
CDR3: CASRLGPTLETYEQYF
DNA: TGCGCCAGCAGATTGGGTCCCACCCTAGAAACCTACGAGCAGTACTTC

D: TRBD2
V: TRBV5-1
size: .
J: TRBJ2-1
CDR3: CASSSATSHSYEQFF
DNA: TGCGCCAGCAGCTCGGCGACTAGCCATTCATATGAGCAGTTCTTC

D: .
V: TRBV9
size: .
J: TRBJ2-1
CDR3: CASSVGLANEQFF
DNA: TGTGCCAGCAGCGTAGGCCTAGCCAATGAGCAGTTCTTC

D: .
V: TRBV9
size: .
J: TRBJ1-1
CDR3: CASSAGGVPEAFF
DNA: TGTGCCAGCAGCGCGGGAGGGGTCCCTGAAGCTTTCTTT

D: .
V: TRBV7-2
size: once
J: TRBJ2-1
CDR3: CASSLVRNNEQFF
DNA: TGTGCCAGCAGCTTAGTTAGGAACAATGAGCAGTTCTTC

D: .
V: TRBV19
size: .
J: TRBJ1-5
CDR3: CASSIVGQPQHF
DNA: TGTGCCAGTAGTATAGTTGGTCAGCCCCAGCATTTT

D: TRBD2
V: TRBV7-2
size: .
J: TRBJ2-1
CDR3: CASSSLAEQFF
DNA: TGTGCCAGCAGCTCACTAGCGGAGCAGTTCTTC

D: .
V: TRBV29-1
size: .
J: TRBJ2-1
CDR3: CSVEGKYDEQFF
DNA: TGCAGCGTTGAAGGTAAATACGATGAGCAGTTCTTC

D: .
V: TRBV27
size: .
J: TRBJ1-3
CDR3: CASGALSGNTIYF
DNA: TGTGCCAGCGGAGCGCTGTCTGGAAACACCATATATTTT

D: .
V: TRBV5-1
size: few
J: TRBJ2-3
CDR3: CASSLAGLIDTQYF
DNA: TGCGCCAGCAGCTTGGCAGGCCTTATAGATACGCAGTATTTT

D: .
V: TRBV4-3
size: .
J: TRBJ2-1
CDR3: CASSPRWGNYNEQFF
DNA: TGCGCCAGCAGCCCCCGATGGGGGAACTACAATGAGCAGTTCTTC

D: .
V: TRBV15
size: .
J: TRBJ1-1
CDR3: CATSRDQGWGPAAEAFF
DNA: TGTGCCACCAGCAGAGATCAAGGTTGGGGCCCGGCGGCTGAAGCTTTCTTT